This is a list of T cell receptor beta chains from one sample in a study of siplizumab effects on memory and regulatory T cells. Only in-frame clones appear in the TCRdb table, and some are missing; sequencing was by immunoSEQ multiplex PCR. The sample records more than 45,000 clones, over 85% being singletons. Sequenced: CD8+ T cells sorted from blood. Every receptor here comes from a human donor in good health. Both conserved end residues are part of each CDR3. Each record gives: clone size, J gene, CDR3 length, D gene, V gene, CDR3 DNA, CDR3 protein. D genes are given only for firm matches. Only part of the rows carry a size: once, few, many, or a class if the clone is expanded.

clone size: NA
J gene: TRBJ1-1
CDR3 length: 14
D gene: NA
V gene: TRBV6-5
CDR3 DNA: TGTGCCAGCAGTCCCAACACGGCGAACACTGAAGCTTTCTTT
CDR3 protein: CASSPNTANTEAFF

clone size: NA
J gene: TRBJ1-5
CDR3 length: 18
D gene: NA
V gene: TRBV2
CDR3 DNA: TGTGCCAGCAGTGGTCGCGGGGATGGGGCAGGGATGCCTCAGCCCCAGCATTTT
CDR3 protein: CASSGRGDGAGMPQPQHF

clone size: NA
J gene: TRBJ1-5
CDR3 length: 17
D gene: TRBD1
V gene: TRBV6-1
CDR3 DNA: TGTGCCAGCAGTGAAGCTCCAACAGGGGGGAGGGATCAGCCCCAGCATTTT
CDR3 protein: CASSEAPTGGRDQPQHF

clone size: NA
J gene: TRBJ2-7
CDR3 length: 13
D gene: NA
V gene: TRBV28
CDR3 DNA: TGTGCCAGCAGTTTAACCGGGCTAGCTGGGCAGTACTTC
CDR3 protein: CASSLTGLAGQYF

clone size: NA
J gene: TRBJ2-7
CDR3 length: 19
D gene: TRBD1
V gene: TRBV14
CDR3 DNA: TGTGCCAGCAGCCGGAGAGGCTTAGTAGCCGGGACAGGGCACTACGAGCAGTACTTC
CDR3 protein: CASSRRGLVAGTGHYEQYF

clone size: NA
J gene: TRBJ2-3
CDR3 length: 15
D gene: TRBD1
V gene: TRBV7-3
CDR3 DNA: TGTGCCAGCAGCTTGACAGGGGAGGACACAGATACGCAGTATTTT
CDR3 protein: CASSLTGEDTDTQYF

clone size: NA
J gene: TRBJ2-7
CDR3 length: 14
D gene: TRBD1
V gene: TRBV27
CDR3 DNA: TGTGCCAGCAGTTTAGGACAGGGACCCTACGAGCAGTACTTC
CDR3 protein: CASSLGQGPYEQYF

clone size: NA
J gene: TRBJ1-1
CDR3 length: 16
D gene: NA
V gene: TRBV4-1
CDR3 DNA: TGCGCCAGCAGCCAAAAAGGGAGCGTCATGAACACTGAAGCTTTCTTT
CDR3 protein: CASSQKGSVMNTEAFF

clone size: few
J gene: TRBJ1-1
CDR3 length: 12
D gene: NA
V gene: TRBV30
CDR3 DNA: TGTGCCTGGGGCGGAATGAACACTGAAGCTTTCTTT
CDR3 protein: CAWGGMNTEAFF

clone size: NA
J gene: TRBJ2-1
CDR3 length: 15
D gene: NA
V gene: TRBV10-3
CDR3 DNA: TGTGCCATCAGTGAAGGCCAGGCGGCCTACAATGAGCAGTTCTTC
CDR3 protein: CAISEGQAAYNEQFF

clone size: NA
J gene: TRBJ1-2
CDR3 length: 14
D gene: NA
V gene: TRBV9
CDR3 DNA: TGTGCCAGCAGCGTAGATATGGCGAACTATGGCTACACCTTC
CDR3 protein: CASSVDMANYGYTF

clone size: NA
J gene: TRBJ1-2
CDR3 length: 14
D gene: NA
V gene: TRBV2
CDR3 DNA: TGTGCCAGAGGGGAGGGGGGCCCAATTAGGGGCTACACCTTC
CDR3 protein: CARGEGGPIRGYTF

clone size: once
J gene: TRBJ1-2
CDR3 length: 13
D gene: NA
V gene: TRBV5-6
CDR3 DNA: TGTGCCAGTCTGGGGGAGGGAAACTATGGCTACACCTTC
CDR3 protein: CASLGEGNYGYTF

clone size: NA
J gene: TRBJ2-5
CDR3 length: 16
D gene: NA
V gene: TRBV6-6
CDR3 DNA: TGTGCCAGCAGTAGTCTTGCGGTGCCCCGAAAAGAGACCCAGTACTTC
CDR3 protein: CASSSLAVPRKETQYF

clone size: NA
J gene: TRBJ2-3
CDR3 length: 11
D gene: NA
V gene: TRBV30
CDR3 DNA: TGTGCCTGGAGTTCCCCGGATACGCAGTATTTT
CDR3 protein: CAWSSPDTQYF

clone size: NA
J gene: TRBJ1-1
CDR3 length: 13
D gene: TRBD1
V gene: TRBV7-9
CDR3 DNA: TGTGCCAGCAGCTTGGACAGGGGCACTGAAGCTTTCTTT
CDR3 protein: CASSLDRGTEAFF

clone size: NA
J gene: TRBJ1-1
CDR3 length: 14
D gene: NA
V gene: TRBV28
CDR3 DNA: TGTGCCAGCAGCCTATGGTCGGGTGGGGGTGAAGCTTTCTTT
CDR3 protein: CASSLWSGGGEAFF

clone size: NA
J gene: TRBJ1-1
CDR3 length: 14
D gene: NA
V gene: TRBV19
CDR3 DNA: TGTGCCAGTAGTATAACCCTCCTTAACACTGAAGCTTTCTTT
CDR3 protein: CASSITLLNTEAFF

clone size: NA
J gene: TRBJ2-3
CDR3 length: 15
D gene: NA
V gene: TRBV9
CDR3 DNA: TGTGCCAGCAGCGGCGGGGATTACCCCACAGATACGCAGTATTTT
CDR3 protein: CASSGGDYPTDTQYF

clone size: NA
J gene: TRBJ2-6
CDR3 length: 14
D gene: NA
V gene: TRBV10-3
CDR3 DNA: TGTGCCATCAGCGACAGCTCTGGGGCCAACGTCCTGACTTTC
CDR3 protein: CAISDSSGANVLTF